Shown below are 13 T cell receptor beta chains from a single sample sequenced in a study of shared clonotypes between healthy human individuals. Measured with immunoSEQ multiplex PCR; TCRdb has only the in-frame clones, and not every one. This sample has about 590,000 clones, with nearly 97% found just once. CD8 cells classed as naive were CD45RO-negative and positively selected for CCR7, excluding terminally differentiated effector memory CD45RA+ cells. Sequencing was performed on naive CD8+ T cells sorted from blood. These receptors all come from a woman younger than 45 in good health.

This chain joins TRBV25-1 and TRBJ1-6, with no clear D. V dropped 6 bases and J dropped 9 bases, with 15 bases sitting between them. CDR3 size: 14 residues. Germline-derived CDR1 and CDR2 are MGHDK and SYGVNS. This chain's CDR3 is CASSQESPISPLHF. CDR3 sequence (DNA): TGTGCCAGCAGCCAGGAATCCCCAATTTCACCCCTCCACTTT.

The CDR3 DNA sequence: TGTGCCAGCAGTCACGGGACAGTCGCTGAAGCTTTCTTT. Encoded protein: CASSHGTVAEAFF. The chain has TRBV11-3 and TRBJ1-1; 7 positions agree with TRBD1. CDR1 SGHNT and CDR2 YENEEA come from the germline V gene. Germline trimming cut 6 bases from V and 6 bases from J; bases unmatched to any gene: 7. This CDR3 region has 13 residues.

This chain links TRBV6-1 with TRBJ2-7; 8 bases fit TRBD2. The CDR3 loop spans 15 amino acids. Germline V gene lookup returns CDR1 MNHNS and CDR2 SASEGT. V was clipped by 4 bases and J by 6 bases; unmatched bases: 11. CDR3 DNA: TGTGCCAGCAGTGGGCCGGGACTAGAGCGCAGCGAGCAGTACTTC. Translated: CASSGPGLERSEQYF.

This CDR3 is CASSENLRPLGYEQYF. The CDR3 bases are TGTGCCAGCAGTGAAAATCTTAGACCTCTCGGGTACGAGCAGTACTTC. The chain couples TRBV2 to TRBJ2-7; no firm D call. V lost 2 bases and J 4 bases, leaving 18 bases between the germline ends. The CDR3 has 16 residues. CDR1 is SNHLY and CDR2 is FYNNEI in the germline V gene.

CDR3 protein: CASSSGTHSGNTIYF. The CDR3 region has the DNA TGTGCCAGCAGCTCGGGGACACACTCTGGAAACACCATATATTTT. J is TRBJ1-3 and V is TRBV5-6; TRBD1 might be the D (6 bases). V was clipped by 3 bases and J by 0 bases, with 10 bases between them. The germline V gene encodes CDR1 SGHDT and CDR2 YYEEEE. This CDR3 has 15 amino acids. Using reference TRBV5-6 and TRBJ1-3 for the parts outside the CDR3, the full variable domain is DAGVTQSPTHLIKTRGQQVTLRCSPKSGHDTVSWYQQALGQGPQFIFQYYEEEERQRGNFPDRFSGHQFPNYSSELNVNALLLGDSALYLCASSSGTHSGNTIYFGEGSWLTVV.

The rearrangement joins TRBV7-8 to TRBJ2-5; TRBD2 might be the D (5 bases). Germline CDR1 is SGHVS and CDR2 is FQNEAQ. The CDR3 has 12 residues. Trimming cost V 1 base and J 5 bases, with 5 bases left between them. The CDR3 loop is CASSLGEETQYF. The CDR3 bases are TGTGCCAGCAGCTTAGGGGAGGAGACCCAGTACTTC.

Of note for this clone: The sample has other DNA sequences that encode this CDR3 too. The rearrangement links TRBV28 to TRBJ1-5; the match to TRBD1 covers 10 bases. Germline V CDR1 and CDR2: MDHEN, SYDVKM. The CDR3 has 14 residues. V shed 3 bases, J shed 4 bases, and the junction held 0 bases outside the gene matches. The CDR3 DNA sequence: TGTGCCAGCAGTTTGGGACAGGGGAATCAGCCCCAGCATTTT. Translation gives CASSLGQGNQPQHF.

The CDR3 loop is CASSQGEASGTYEQYF. The CDR3 region has the DNA TGTGCCAGCAGCCAAGGCGAGGCTAGCGGGACCTACGAGCAGTACTTC. The chain is built from TRBV4-2 and TRBJ2-7; 9 nucleotides line up with TRBD2. Germline lookup yields CDR1 LGHNA and CDR2 YNFKEQ. Trimming cost V 1 base and J 2 bases; bases outside gene matches: 6. The CDR3 loop spans 16 amino acids.

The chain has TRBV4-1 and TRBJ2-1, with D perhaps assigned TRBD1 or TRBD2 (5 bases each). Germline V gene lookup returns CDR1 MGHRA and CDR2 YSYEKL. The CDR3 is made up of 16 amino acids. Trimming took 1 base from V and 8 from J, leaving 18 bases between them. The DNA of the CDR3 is TGCGCCAGCAGCCAAGCCTTCAGGGAGAGTTGGGATGAGCAGTTCTTC. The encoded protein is CASSQAFRESWDEQFF.

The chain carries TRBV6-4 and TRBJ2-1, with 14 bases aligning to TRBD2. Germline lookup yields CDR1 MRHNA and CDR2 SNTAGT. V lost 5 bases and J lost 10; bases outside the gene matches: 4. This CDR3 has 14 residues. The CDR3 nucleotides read TGTGCCAGCAGTCCGGGACTAGCGGGAGAGGAGCAGTTCTTC. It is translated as CASSPGLAGEEQFF.

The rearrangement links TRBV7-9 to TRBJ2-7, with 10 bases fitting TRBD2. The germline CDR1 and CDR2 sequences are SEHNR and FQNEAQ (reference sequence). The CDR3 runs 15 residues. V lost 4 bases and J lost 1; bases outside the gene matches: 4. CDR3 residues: CASSSLAGVSYEQYF. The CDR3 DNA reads TGTGCCAGCAGCTCCCTAGCGGGAGTGTCCTACGAGCAGTACTTC.

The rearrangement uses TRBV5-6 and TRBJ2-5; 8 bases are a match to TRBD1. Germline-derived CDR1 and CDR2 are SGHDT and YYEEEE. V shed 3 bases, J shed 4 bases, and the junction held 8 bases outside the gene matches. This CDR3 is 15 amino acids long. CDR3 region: CASSSDREGSETQYF. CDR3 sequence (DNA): TGTGCCAGCAGCTCGGACAGGGAAGGGTCAGAGACCCAGTACTTC.

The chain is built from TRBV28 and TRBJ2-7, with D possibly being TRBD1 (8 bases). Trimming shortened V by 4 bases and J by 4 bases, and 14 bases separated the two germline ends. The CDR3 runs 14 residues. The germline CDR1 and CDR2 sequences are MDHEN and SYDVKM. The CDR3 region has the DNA TGTGCCAGCAGTTACACAGGGGGGGATTACGAGCAGTACTTC. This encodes CASSYTGGDYEQYF.